The clone carrying this T cell receptor beta chain was observed at least ten times. TRAV- and TRBV-specific primers primed first-strand cDNA, covering alpha and beta chains. For amplifying TCRs, the PCR ran for about 22 cycles with Phusion, which was used together with a constant-region primer and the adapter on the V primers. Amplification of the isolated mRNA used in vitro transcription. MiXCR, applied by TCRdb to the reads, yields one record per CDR3 protein. The sample lists some 60,000 distinct CDR3 sequences, more than 20% seen once, with under 7% in the top ten. This entry is derived from a study of low-dose radiotherapy and immunotherapy resistance in tumors. Study summary: Treatment consisted of nivolumab 240 mg every two weeks and ipilimumab 1 mg/kg every six weeks, given intravenously to patients. Administration of intravenous cyclophosphamide at 200 mg/m2 took place every two weeks, one day before radiation and immunotherapy.

The sample's time point: before trial treatment. This CDR3 comprises 14 residues. Germline V gene sequence: CDR1 MDHEN, CDR2 SYDVKM. The V gene end was trimmed by 6 bases and the J gene end by 1 base; junction bases not matched to a gene: 5. The sequence came from a male donor with rectosigmoid adenocarcinoma. This sample comprised PBMCs, obtained before treatment. The chain links TRBV28 to TRBJ2-7; 8 bases match TRBD2. The CDR3 is CASRLTSVSYEQYF. In DNA, the CDR3 is TGTGCCAGCAGACTGACTAGCGTTTCCTACGAGCAGTACTTC.